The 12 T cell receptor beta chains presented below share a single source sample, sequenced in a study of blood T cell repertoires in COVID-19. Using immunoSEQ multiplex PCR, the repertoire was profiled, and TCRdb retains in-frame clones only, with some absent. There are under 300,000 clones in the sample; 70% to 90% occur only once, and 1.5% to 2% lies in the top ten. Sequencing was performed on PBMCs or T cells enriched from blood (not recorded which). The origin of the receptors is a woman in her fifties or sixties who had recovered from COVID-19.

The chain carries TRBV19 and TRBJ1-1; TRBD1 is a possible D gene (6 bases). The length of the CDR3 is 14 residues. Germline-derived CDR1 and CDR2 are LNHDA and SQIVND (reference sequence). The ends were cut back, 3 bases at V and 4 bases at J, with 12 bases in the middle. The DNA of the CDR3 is TGTGCCAGTAGTATTCAGGGGCGGGTCACTGAAGCTTTCTTT. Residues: CASSIQGRVTEAFF.

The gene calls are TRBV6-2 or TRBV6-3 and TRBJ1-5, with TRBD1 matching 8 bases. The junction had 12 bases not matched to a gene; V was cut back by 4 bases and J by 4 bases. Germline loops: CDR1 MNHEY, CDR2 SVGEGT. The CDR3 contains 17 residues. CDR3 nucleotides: TGTGCCAGCAGTTCATGGGGCGCGCAGGGGGCTAATCAGCCCCAGCATTTT. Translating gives CASSSWGAQGANQPQHF.

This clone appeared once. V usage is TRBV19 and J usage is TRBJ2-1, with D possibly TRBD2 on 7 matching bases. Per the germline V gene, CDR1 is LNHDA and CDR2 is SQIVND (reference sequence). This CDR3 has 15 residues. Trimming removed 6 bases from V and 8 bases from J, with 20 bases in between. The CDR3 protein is CASSPRTSAGDEQFF. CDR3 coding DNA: TGTGCCAGTAGCCCCCGGACTAGTGCAGGGGATGAGCAGTTCTTC.

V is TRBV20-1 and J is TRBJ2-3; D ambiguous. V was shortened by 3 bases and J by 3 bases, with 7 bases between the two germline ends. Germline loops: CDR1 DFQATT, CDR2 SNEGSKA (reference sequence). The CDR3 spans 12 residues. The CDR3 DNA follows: TGCAGTGCTAGTGTGAGGACAGATACGCAGTATTTT. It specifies CSASVRTDTQYF.

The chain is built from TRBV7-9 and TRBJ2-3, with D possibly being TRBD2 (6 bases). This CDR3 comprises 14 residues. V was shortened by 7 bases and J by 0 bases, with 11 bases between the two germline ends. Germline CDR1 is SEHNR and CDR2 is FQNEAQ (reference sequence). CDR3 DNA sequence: TGTGCCAGCACCCGGGGACTTAGCACAGATACGCAGTATTTT. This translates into CASTRGLSTDTQYF.

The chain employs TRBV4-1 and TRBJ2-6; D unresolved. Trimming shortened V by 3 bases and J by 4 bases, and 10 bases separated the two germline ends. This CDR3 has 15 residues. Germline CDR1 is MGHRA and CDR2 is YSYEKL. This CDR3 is CASSQRGYGANVLTF. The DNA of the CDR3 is TGCGCCAGCAGCCAGAGAGGATACGGGGCCAACGTCCTGACTTTC.

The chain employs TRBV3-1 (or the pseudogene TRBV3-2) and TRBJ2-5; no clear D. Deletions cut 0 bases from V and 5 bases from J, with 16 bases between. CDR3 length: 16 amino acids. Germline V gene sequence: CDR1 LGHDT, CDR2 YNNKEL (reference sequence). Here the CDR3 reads CASSQENKQNGETQYF. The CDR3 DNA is TGTGCCAGCAGCCAAGAGAACAAACAGAATGGGGAGACCCAGTACTTC.

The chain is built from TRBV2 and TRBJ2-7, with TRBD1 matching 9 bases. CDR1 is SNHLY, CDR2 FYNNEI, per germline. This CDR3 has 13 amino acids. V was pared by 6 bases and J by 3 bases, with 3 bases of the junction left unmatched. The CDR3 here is CASSRQGGYEQYF. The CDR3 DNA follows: TGTGCCAGCAGCCGACAGGGGGGCTACGAGCAGTACTTC. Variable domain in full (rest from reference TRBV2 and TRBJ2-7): EPEVTQTPSHQVTQMGQEVILRCVPISNHLYFYWYRQILGQKVEFLVSFYNNEISEKSEIFDDQFSVERPDGSNFTLKIRSTKLEDSAMYFCASSRQGGYEQYFGPGTRLTVT.

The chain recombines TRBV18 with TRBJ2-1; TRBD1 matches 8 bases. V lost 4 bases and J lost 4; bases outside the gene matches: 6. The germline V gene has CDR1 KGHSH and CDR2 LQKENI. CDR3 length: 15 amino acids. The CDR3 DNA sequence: TGTGCCAGCTCACTGAGACAGGGGAAGTACAATGAGCAGTTCTTC. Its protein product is CASSLRQGKYNEQFF.

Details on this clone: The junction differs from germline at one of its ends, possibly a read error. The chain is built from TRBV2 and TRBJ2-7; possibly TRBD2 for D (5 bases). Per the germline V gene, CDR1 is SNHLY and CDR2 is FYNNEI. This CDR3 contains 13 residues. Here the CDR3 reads CASSAGLSAEKYF. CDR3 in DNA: TGTGCCAGCAGCGCCGGACTTTCTGCCGAGAAGTACTTC.

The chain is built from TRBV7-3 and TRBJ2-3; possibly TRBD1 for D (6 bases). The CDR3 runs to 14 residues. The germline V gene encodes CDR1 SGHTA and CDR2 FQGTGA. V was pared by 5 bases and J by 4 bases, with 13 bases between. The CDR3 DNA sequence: TGTGCCAGCAGCCCGCCAGGGGAACCAGATACGCAGTATTTT. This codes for CASSPPGEPDTQYF.

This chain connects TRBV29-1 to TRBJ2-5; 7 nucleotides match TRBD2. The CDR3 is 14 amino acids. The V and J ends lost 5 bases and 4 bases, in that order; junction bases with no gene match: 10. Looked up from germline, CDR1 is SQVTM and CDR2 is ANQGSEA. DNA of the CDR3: TGCAGCGTTACCCGGACCTCGGGGGGAGAGACCCAGTACTTC. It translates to CSVTRTSGGETQYF.